Shown below are 2 T cell receptor beta chains from a single sample sequenced in a study of regulatory T cells in long-lasting Graves disease. Specified time point: newly diagnosed GD, antithyroid drugs for less than 3 months. PBMC-derived RNA was used for the TCR library. Sequencing libraries for TCR beta were prepared with iRepertoire HTBI primers and Arm-PCR of CDR3 regions. TCRdb reprocessed the multiplex PCR reads via MiXCR and lists one record per CDR3 protein. The top ten clones hold about 10% of a sample with about 200,000 distinct CDR3 sequences, less than 20% of them seen once. The sample was also reused in another study, on T cells in Graves' hyperthyroidism and ophthalmopathy.

The material was peripheral blood mononuclear cells (PBMCs), obtained at new diagnosis, from a patient treated with antithyroid drugs. These receptors were collected from a young woman with Graves disease.

This clonotype was observed many times. The chain employs TRBV27 and TRBJ2-3; either TRBD1 or TRBD2 may fit D (6 bases each). Germline V lookup: CDR1 MNHEY, CDR2 SMNVEV (reference sequence). Trimming took off 2 bases at V and 5 bases at J, with 14 bases between the two ends. CDR3 size: 15 residues. CDR3 sequence reads: CASSLGWGAGDTQYF. Written as DNA, the CDR3 is TGTGCCAGCAGTTTAGGATGGGGGGCGGGAGATACGCAGTATTTT.

This sequence joins TRBV12-3 or TRBV12-4 and TRBJ2-5; D is ambiguous. Trimming left V 1 base short and J 8 bases short, with 5 bases between. The CDR3 has 11 residues. This CDR3 is CASSLVFTQYF. The CDR3 DNA is TGTGCCAGCAGTTTAGTCTTCACCCAGTACTTC.